This T cell receptor beta chain was sequenced for a study of a mutant IDH1 vaccine in newly diagnosed glioma. Study in general: All eight of the vaccinations patients received fell in weeks 1, 3, 5, 7, 11, 15, 19 and 23.

Time point specified: week 11, during vaccination. With topical imiquimod, each dose of the vaccine consisted of 300 ug of mutant IDH1 20-mer peptide. CDR1 is SGDLS, CDR2 YYNGEE, per germline. This CDR3 contains 13 residues. V shed 3 bases and J shed 8 bases, with 12 bases lying between them. Sequencing was performed with immunoSEQ multiplex PCR; in TCRdb, only in-frame clones are kept and a portion is missing. Seen here are about 35,000 clones, about four fifths observed once, and the top ten hold more than 12%. On this clone itself: The antigen is unknown.

This TCR was sampled from a woman in her twenties or thirties with glioma. Some clones in this sample may be carry-over from other donors' samples. This chain connects TRBV9 to TRBJ1-3, with a possible D match to TRBD1 (6 bases). Specimen: peripheral blood mononuclear cells (PBMCs), collected from a glioma patient whose treatment included an IDH1 peptide vaccine. CDR3 residues: CASSATGRDTIYF. CDR3 nucleotide sequence: TGTGCCAGCAGCGCCACAGGGAGGGACACCATATATTTT.